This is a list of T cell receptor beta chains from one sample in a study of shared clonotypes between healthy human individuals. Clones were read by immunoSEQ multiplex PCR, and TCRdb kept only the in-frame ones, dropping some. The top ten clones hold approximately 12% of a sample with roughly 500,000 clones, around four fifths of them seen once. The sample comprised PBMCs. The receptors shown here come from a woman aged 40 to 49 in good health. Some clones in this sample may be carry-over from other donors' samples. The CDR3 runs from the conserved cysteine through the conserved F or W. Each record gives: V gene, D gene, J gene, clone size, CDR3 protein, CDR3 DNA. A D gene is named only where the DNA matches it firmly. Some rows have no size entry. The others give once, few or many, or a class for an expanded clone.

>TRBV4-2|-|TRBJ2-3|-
CASSQDHTTDTQYF
TGTGCCAGCAGCCAAGATCATACTACCGATACGCAGTATTTT
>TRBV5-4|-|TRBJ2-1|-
CASSLPGFNEQFF
TGTGCCAGCAGCTTGCCGGGCTTCAATGAGCAGTTCTTC
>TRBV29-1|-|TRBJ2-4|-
CGARVKNIQYF
TGCGGGGCTAGGGTCAAAAACATTCAGTACTTC
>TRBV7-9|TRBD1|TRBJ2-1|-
CASSGDSSSYNEQFF
TGTGCCAGCAGCGGGGACAGTTCCTCCTACAATGAGCAGTTCTTC
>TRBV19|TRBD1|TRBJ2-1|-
CASSQDRGGYNEQFF
TGTGCCAGTAGCCAGGACAGGGGGGGCTACAATGAGCAGTTCTTC
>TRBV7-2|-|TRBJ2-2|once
CASSLGANTGELFF
TGTGCCAGCAGCTTAGGTGCGAACACCGGGGAGCTGTTTTTT
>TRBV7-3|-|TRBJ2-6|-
CASSPPVGLDSSGANVLTF
TGTGCCAGCAGCCCCCCGGTGGGGCTAGACAGTTCTGGGGCCAACGTCCTGACTTTC
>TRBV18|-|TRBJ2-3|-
CASSPGGSTDTQYF
TGTGCCAGCTCACCAGGGGGGAGCACAGATACGCAGTATTTT
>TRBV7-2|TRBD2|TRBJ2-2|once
CASSLARGLAGGGTGELFF
TGTGCCAGCAGCTTAGCGAGGGGGCTAGCGGGAGGTGGCACCGGGGAGCTGTTTTTT
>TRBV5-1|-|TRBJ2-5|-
CASSSTPSYQETQYF
TGCGCCAGCAGCTCCACACCCTCGTACCAAGAGACCCAGTACTTC
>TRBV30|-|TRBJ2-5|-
CAWSFYGGRRETQYF
TGTGCCTGGAGTTTTTATGGGGGTAGAAGAGAGACCCAGTACTTC
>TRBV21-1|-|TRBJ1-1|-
CASSKATGDTEAFF
TGTGCCAGCAGCAAAGCGACAGGTGACACTGAAGCTTTCTTT
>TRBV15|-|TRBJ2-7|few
CATSRDRGRYEQYF
TGTGCCACCAGCAGAGACCGGGGCCGCTACGAGCAGTACTTC
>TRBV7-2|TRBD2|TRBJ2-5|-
CASSLGLAGGETQYF
TGTGCCAGCAGCTTGGGACTAGCGGGAGGTGAGACCCAGTACTTC
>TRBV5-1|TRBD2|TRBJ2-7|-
CASSFTSGPTYEQYF
TGCGCCAGCAGCTTTACTAGCGGGCCCACCTACGAGCAGTACTTC
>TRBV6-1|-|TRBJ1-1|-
CASRYRGDTEAFF
TGTGCCAGCCGATACCGAGGGGACACTGAAGCTTTCTTT
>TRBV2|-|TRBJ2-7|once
CASMRDPSYEQYF
TGTGCCAGCATGCGGGACCCGTCCTACGAGCAGTACTTC